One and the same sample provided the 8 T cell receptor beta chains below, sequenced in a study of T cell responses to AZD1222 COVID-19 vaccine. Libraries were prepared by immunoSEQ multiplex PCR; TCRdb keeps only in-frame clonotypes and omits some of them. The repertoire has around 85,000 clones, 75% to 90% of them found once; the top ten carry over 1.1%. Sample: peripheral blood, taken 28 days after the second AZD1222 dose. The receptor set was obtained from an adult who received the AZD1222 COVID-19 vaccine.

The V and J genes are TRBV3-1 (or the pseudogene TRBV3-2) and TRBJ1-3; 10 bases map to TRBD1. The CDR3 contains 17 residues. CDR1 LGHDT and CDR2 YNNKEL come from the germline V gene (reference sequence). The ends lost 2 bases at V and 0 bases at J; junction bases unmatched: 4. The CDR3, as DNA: TGTGCCAGCAGCCAATGGGACAGGGGACACTCTGGAAACACCATATATTTT. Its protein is CASSQWDRGHSGNTIYF.

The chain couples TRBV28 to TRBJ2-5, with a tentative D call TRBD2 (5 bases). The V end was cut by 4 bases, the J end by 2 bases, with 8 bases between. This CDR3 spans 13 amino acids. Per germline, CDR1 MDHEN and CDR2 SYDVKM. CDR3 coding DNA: TGTGCCAGCAGTTCGGGGTCTCAAGAGACCCAGTACTTC. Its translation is CASSSGSQETQYF.

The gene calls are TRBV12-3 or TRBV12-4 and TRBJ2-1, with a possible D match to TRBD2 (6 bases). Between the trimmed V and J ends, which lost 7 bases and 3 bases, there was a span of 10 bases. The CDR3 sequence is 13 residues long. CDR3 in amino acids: CASTSGDYNEQFF. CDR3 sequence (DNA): TGTGCCAGCACCTCGGGAGACTACAATGAGCAGTTCTTC.

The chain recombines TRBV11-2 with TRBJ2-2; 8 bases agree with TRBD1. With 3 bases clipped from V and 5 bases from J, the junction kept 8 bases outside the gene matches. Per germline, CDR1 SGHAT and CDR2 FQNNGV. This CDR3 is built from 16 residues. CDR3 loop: CASSFLQGGGTGELFF. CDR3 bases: TGTGCCAGCAGCTTTTTACAGGGGGGCGGGACCGGGGAGCTGTTTTTT.

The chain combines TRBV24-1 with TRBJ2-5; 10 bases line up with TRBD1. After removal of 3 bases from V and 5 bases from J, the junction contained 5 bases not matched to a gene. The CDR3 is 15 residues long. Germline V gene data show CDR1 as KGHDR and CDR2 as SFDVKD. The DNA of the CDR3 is TGTGCCACCAGTGATGCAACGACAGGGGGCGAGACCCAGTACTTC. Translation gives CATSDATTGGETQYF.

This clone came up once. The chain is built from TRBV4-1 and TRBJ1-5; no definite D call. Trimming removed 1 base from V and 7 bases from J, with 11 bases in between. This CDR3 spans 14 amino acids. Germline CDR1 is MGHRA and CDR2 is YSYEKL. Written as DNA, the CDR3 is TGCGCCAGCAGCCAAGTGGGCCGGAACCAGCCCCAGCATTTT. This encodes CASSQVGRNQPQHF.

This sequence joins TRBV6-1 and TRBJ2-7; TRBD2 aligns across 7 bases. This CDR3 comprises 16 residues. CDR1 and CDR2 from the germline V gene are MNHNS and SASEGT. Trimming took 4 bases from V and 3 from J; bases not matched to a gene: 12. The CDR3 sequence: CASSGGRGVQDYEQYF. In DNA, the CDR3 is TGTGCCAGCAGTGGGGGCCGGGGGGTTCAGGACTACGAGCAGTACTTC.

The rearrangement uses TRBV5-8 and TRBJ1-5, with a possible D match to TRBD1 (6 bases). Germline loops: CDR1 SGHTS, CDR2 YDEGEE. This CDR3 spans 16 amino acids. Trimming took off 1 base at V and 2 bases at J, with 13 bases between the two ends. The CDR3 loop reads CASSLSGARGNQPQHF. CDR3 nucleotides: TGTGCCAGCAGCTTGTCAGGGGCGCGTGGCAATCAGCCCCAGCATTTT. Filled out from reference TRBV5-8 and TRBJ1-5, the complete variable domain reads EAGVTQSPTHLIKTRGQQATLRCSPISGHTSVYWYQQALGLGLQFLLWYDEGEERNRGNFPPRFSGRQFPNYSSELNVNALELEDSALYLCASSLSGARGNQPQHFGDGTRLSIL.